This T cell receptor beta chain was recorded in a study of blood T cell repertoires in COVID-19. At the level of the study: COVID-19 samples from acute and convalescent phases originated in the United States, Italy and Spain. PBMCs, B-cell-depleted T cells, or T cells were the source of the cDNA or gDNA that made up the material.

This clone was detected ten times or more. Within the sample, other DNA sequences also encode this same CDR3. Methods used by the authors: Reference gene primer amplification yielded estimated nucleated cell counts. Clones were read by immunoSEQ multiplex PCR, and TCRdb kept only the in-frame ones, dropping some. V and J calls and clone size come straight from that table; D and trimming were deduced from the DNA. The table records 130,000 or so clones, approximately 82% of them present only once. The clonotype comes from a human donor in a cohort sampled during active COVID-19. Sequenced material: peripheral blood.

The CDR3: CASSYSRTGGGYGYTF. Here the CDR3 DNA reads TGTGCCAGCAGTTACTCTCGGACAGGGGGCGGGTATGGCTACACCTTC. The rearrangement uses TRBV6-5 and TRBJ1-2; 11 bases fit TRBD1. J lost 5 bases, V lost 0 bases, and 5 bases had no gene match. CDR3 length equals 16 residues. Germline assignment: CDR1 MNHEY and CDR2 SVGAGI.